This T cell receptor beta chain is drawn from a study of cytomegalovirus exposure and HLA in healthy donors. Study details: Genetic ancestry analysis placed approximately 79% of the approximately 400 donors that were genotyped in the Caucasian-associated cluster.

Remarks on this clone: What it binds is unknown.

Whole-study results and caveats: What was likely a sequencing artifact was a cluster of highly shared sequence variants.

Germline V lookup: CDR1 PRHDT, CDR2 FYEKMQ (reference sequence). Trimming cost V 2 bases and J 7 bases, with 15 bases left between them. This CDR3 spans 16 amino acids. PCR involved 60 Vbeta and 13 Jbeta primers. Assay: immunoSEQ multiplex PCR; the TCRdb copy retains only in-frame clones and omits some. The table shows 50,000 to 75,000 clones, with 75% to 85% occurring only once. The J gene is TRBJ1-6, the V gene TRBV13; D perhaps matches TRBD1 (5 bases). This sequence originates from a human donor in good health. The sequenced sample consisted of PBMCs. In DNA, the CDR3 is TGTGCCAGCAGCTTAATACAGGAGGGAAGAAATTCACCCCTCCACTTT. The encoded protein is CASSLIQEGRNSPLHF.